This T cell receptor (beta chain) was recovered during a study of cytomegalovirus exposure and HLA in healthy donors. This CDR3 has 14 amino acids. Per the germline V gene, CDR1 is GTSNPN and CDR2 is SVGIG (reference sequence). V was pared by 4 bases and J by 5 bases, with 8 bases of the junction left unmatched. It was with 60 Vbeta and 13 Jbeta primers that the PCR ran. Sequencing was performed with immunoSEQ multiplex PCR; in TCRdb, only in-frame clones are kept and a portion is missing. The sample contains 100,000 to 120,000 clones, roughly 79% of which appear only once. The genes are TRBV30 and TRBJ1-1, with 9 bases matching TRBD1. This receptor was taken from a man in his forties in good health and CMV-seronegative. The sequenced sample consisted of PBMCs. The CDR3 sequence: CAWNGQGFLTEAFF. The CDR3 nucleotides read TGTGCCTGGAATGGACAGGGGTTTTTGACTGAAGCTTTCTTT. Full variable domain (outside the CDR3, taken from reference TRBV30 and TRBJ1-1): SQTIHQWPATLVQPVGSPLSLECTVEGTSNPNLYWYRQAAGRGLQLLFYSVGIGQISSEVPQNLSASRPQDRQFILSSKKLLLSDSGFYLCAWNGQGFLTEAFFGQGTRLTVV.